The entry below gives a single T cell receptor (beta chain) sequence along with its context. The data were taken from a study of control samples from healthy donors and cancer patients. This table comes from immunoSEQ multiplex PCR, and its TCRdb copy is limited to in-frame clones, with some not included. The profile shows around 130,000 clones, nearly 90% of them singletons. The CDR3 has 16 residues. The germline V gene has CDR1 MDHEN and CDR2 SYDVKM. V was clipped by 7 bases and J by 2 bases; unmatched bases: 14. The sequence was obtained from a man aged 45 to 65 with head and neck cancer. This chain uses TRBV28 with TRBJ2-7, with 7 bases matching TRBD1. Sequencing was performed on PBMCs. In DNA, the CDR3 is TGTGCCAGCAACCTCCAGGGACCAGGGGGTGCCTACGAGCAGTACTTC. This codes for CASNLQGPGGAYEQYF.